This TCR beta chain was found in a study of tissue T cells after allogeneic stem cell transplantation. This clone has just a few counts. Gene and germline names: mouse. The read stops 1 residue short of the end of the CDR3; the missing end is completed from the germline J gene. Clones were sequenced by immunoSEQ multiplex PCR, and TCRdb holds only the in-frame ones, with some missing. The table has fewer than 4,000 clones, roughly half seen once. Germline assignment: CDR1 KGHPV and CDR2 FQNQEV (reference sequence). The CDR3 is 15 residues long. Trimming removed 3 bases from V and 0 bases from J, with 9 bases in between. Noted time point: mouse harvest day 14 after allogeneic transplant. Tail vein injection delivered 10^7 T-cell-depleted bone marrow cells and 10^6 splenic CD5+ T cells.

The TCR was taken from a female BALB/c mouse given C57BL/6 T cells with graft-versus-host disease after an allogeneic hematopoietic cell transplant. The chain combines TRBV26 with TRBJ1-3; D gene unclear. Sequences were obtained from gut tissue. The CDR3 DNA, read in part, is TGTGCCAGCAGTCTAGCCGGGTATTCTGGAAATACGCTCTAT. It is translated as CASSLAGYSGNTLY. The CDR3, in full, reads CASSLAGYSGNTLYF. The full variable domain, its missing parts supplied by reference TRBV26 and TRBJ1-3, is NSKVIQTPRYLVKGQGQKAKMRCIPEKGHPVVFWYQQNKNNEFKFLINFQNQEVLQQIDMTEKRFSAECPSNSPCSLEIQSSEAGDSALYLCASSLAGYSGNTLYFGEGSRLIVV.